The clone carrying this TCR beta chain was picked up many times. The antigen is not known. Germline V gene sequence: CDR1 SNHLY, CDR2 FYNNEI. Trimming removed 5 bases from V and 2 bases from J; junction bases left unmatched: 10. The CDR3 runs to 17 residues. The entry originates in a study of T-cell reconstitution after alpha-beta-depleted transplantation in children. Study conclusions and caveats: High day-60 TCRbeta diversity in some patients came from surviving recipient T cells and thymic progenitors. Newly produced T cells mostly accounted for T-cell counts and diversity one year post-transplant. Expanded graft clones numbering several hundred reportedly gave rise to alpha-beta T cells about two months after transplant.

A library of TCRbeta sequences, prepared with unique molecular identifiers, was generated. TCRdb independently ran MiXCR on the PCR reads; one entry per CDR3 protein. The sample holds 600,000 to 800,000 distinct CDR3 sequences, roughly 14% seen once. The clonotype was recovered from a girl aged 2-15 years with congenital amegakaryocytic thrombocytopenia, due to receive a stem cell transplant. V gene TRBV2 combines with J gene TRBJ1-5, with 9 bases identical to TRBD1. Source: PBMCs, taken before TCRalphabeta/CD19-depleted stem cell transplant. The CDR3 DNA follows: TGTGCCAGCAGTTCGAGTAGGACAGGGGTTCGCAATCAGCCCCAGCATTTT. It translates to CASSSSRTGVRNQPQHF.